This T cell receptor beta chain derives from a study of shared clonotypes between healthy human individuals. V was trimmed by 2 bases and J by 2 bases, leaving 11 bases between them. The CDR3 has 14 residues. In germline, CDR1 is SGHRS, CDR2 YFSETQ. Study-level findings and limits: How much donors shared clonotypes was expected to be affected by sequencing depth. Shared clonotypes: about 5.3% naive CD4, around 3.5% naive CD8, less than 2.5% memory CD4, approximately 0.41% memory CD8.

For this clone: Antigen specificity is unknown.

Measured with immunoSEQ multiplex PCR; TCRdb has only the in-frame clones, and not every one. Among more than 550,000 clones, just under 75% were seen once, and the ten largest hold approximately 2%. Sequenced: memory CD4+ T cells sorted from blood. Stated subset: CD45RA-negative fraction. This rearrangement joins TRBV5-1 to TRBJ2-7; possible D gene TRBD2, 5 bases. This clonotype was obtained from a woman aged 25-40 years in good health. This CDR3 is CASSFDSETYEQYF. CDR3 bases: TGCGCCAGCAGCTTCGATAGCGAGACCTACGAGCAGTACTTC.